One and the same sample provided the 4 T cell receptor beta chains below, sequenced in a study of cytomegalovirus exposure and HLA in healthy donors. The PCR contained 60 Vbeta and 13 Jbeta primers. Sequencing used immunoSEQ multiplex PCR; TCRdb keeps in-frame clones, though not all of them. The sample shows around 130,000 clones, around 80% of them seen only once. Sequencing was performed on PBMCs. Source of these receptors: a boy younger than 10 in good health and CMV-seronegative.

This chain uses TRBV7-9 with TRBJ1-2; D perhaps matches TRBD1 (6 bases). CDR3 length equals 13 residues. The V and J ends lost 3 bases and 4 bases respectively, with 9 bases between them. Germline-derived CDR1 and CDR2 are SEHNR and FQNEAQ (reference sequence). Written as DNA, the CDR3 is TGTGCCAGCAGCTTCGGACAGACCTATGGCTACACCTTC. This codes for CASSFGQTYGYTF.

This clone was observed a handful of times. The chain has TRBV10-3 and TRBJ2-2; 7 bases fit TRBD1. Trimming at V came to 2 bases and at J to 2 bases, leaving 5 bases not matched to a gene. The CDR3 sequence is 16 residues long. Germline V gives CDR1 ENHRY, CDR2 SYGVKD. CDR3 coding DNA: TGTGCCATCAGTGAGGCCGGGACAGATAACACCGGGGAGCTGTTTTTT. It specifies CAISEAGTDNTGELFF.

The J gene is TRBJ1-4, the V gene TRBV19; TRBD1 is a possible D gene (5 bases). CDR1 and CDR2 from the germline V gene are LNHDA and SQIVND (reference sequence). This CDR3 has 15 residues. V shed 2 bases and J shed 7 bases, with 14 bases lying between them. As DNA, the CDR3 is TGTGCCAGTAGTATAATGCAGGGAAAGGGTGAAAAACTGTTTTTT. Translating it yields CASSIMQGKGEKLFF.

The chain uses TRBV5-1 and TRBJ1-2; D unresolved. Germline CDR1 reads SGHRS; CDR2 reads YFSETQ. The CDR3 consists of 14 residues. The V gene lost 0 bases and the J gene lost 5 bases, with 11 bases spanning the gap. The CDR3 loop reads CASSLGVGQYGYTF. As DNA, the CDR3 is TGCGCCAGCAGCTTGGGAGTTGGGCAGTATGGCTACACCTTC. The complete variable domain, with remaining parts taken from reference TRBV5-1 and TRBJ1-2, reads KAGVTQTPRYLIKTRGQQVTLSCSPISGHRSVSWYQQTPGQGLQFLFEYFSETQRNKGNFPGRFSGRQFSNSRSEMNVSTLELGDSALYLCASSLGVGQYGYTFGSGTRLTVV.